These T cell receptor beta chains were read from a single sample in a study of human T cells and chemical hapten exposure. One entry per CDR3 protein results from TCRdb running MiXCR on the RACE reads. The profile covers around 360,000 distinct CDR3 sequences, with about 6% appearing a single time and around 5.8% taken by the ten largest. The material sequenced was whole blood, taken in connection with sensitization to the hapten diphenylcyclopropenone (DPC). The receptors were gathered from a woman younger than 30 with alopecia areata. Some clones in this sample may be carry-over from other donors' samples. The CDR3 runs from the conserved cysteine through the conserved F or W. The D gene is left open where the match is weak. Rows may omit the clone size; those that give it use once, few, many or a size class.

d_gene: -
abundance: many
j_gene: TRBJ1-2
v_gene: TRBV4-3
CDR3aa: CASSQDVGIYYGYTF
CDR3nt: TGCGCCAGCAGCCAAGACGTTGGGATCTACTATGGCTACACCTTC

d_gene: -
abundance: -
j_gene: TRBJ2-5
v_gene: TRBV11-2
CDR3aa: CASSSGAGAITSATQYF
CDR3nt: TGTGCCAGCAGCTCAGGTGCGGGGGCCATTACAAGTGCGACCCAGTACTTC

d_gene: -
abundance: few
j_gene: TRBJ1-1
v_gene: TRBV12-3/TRBV12-4
CDR3aa: CASSLSGKDTEAFF
CDR3nt: TGTGCCAGCAGTTTATCAGGGAAAGACACTGAAGCTTTCTTT

d_gene: -
abundance: many
j_gene: TRBJ2-3
v_gene: TRBV29-1
CDR3aa: CSVEGTGYTDTQYF
CDR3nt: TGCAGCGTTGAAGGAACAGGGTACACAGATACGCAGTATTTT

d_gene: TRBD1
abundance: -
j_gene: TRBJ1-1
v_gene: TRBV18
CDR3aa: CASSLSMTGGRRDTEAFF
CDR3nt: TGTGCCAGCTCGCTCTCAATGACAGGGGGAAGGAGGGACACTGAAGCTTTCTTT

d_gene: TRBD1
abundance: few
j_gene: TRBJ2-2
v_gene: TRBV6-5
CDR3aa: CASSFRTGHNTGELFF
CDR3nt: TGTGCCAGCAGTTTTCGGACAGGGCATAACACCGGGGAGCTGTTTTTT

d_gene: -
abundance: many
j_gene: TRBJ2-5
v_gene: TRBV5-1
CDR3aa: CASSGETQYF
CDR3nt: TGTGCCAGCAGTGGAGAGACCCAGTACTTC

d_gene: -
abundance: -
j_gene: TRBJ1-1
v_gene: TRBV9
CDR3aa: CASSVGRGRMNTEAFF
CDR3nt: TGTGCCAGCAGCGTAGGAAGAGGGAGAATGAACACTGAAGCTTTCTTT

d_gene: TRBD1
abundance: many
j_gene: TRBJ1-1
v_gene: TRBV5-1
CDR3aa: CASSLSPTPRTGLTDTEAFF
CDR3nt: TGCGCCAGCAGCTTGTCGCCGACTCCGAGGACAGGGTTAACGGACACTGAAGCTTTCTTT

d_gene: -
abundance: few
j_gene: TRBJ2-3
v_gene: TRBV29-1
CDR3aa: CSVGGGWTDTQYF
CDR3nt: TGCAGCGTTGGTGGGGGGTGGACAGATACGCAGTATTTT

d_gene: TRBD2
abundance: -
j_gene: TRBJ2-3
v_gene: TRBV9
CDR3aa: CASSVQLANTDTQYF
CDR3nt: TGTGCCAGCAGCGTACAACTAGCGAACACAGATACGCAGTATTTT

d_gene: -
abundance: many
j_gene: TRBJ2-5
v_gene: TRBV6-2/TRBV6-3
CDR3aa: CASSYGLEDQETQYF
CDR3nt: TGTGCCAGCAGTTACGGACTGGAGGACCAAGAGACCCAGTACTTC

d_gene: -
abundance: -
j_gene: TRBJ1-5
v_gene: TRBV27
CDR3aa: CASSFYQGQPQNF
CDR3nt: TGTGCCAGCAGCTTTTATCAGGGGCAGCCCCAGAATTTT

d_gene: TRBD1
abundance: many
j_gene: TRBJ1-1
v_gene: TRBV29-1
CDR3aa: CSVSKDRVEAFF
CDR3nt: TGCAGCGTCTCTAAAGACAGGGTAGAAGCTTTCTTT

d_gene: -
abundance: many
j_gene: TRBJ1-1
v_gene: TRBV18
CDR3aa: CASSPPGDTEAFF
CDR3nt: TGTGCCAGCTCACCACCCGGGGACACTGAAGCTTTCTTT

d_gene: -
abundance: few
j_gene: TRBJ2-5
v_gene: TRBV20-1
CDR3aa: CSAQIRETQYF
CDR3nt: TGCAGTGCACAGATTCGCGAGACCCAGTACTTC

d_gene: -
abundance: few
j_gene: TRBJ2-1
v_gene: TRBV4-3
CDR3aa: CASSQDGGGPYNEQFF
CDR3nt: TGCGCCAGCAGCCAAGATGGCGGGGGCCCCTACAATGAGCAGTTCTTC

d_gene: TRBD2
abundance: many
j_gene: TRBJ2-3
v_gene: TRBV6-2/TRBV6-3
CDR3aa: CASSSLTSGGGLNAQYF
CDR3nt: TGTGCCAGCAGTTCCCTAACTAGCGGGGGGGGCCTAAATGCGCAGTATTTT

d_gene: TRBD1
abundance: -
j_gene: TRBJ2-3
v_gene: TRBV20-1
CDR3aa: CSATTRSQGESDTQYF
CDR3nt: TGCAGTGCCACCACTCGAAGCCAGGGGGAATCAGATACGCAGTATTTT

d_gene: -
abundance: many
j_gene: TRBJ1-1
v_gene: TRBV3-1
CDR3aa: CASSPYGMNTEAFF
CDR3nt: TGTGCCAGCAGCCCCTACGGAATGAACACTGAAGCTTTCTTT

d_gene: TRBD1
abundance: -
j_gene: TRBJ2-1
v_gene: TRBV4-3
CDR3aa: CASSPGTALNEQFF
CDR3nt: TGCGCCAGCAGCCCCGGGACAGCACTTAATGAGCAGTTCTTC

d_gene: TRBD1
abundance: -
j_gene: TRBJ1-5
v_gene: TRBV27
CDR3aa: CASSLRAGTGGTGRNQPQHF
CDR3nt: TGTGCCAGCAGTTTAAGGGCCGGGACAGGGGGCACCGGACGGAATCAGCCCCAGCATTTT

d_gene: -
abundance: many
j_gene: TRBJ1-5
v_gene: TRBV6-2/TRBV6-3
CDR3aa: CASSQSTHQPQHF
CDR3nt: TGTGCCAGCAGCCAGAGCACGCATCAGCCCCAGCATTTT

d_gene: -
abundance: -
j_gene: TRBJ1-2
v_gene: TRBV5-4
CDR3aa: CASSFRQRANYGYTF
CDR3nt: TGTGCCAGCAGCTTTAGACAGCGTGCTAACTATGGCTACACCTTC

d_gene: -
abundance: -
j_gene: TRBJ1-2
v_gene: TRBV6-1
CDR3aa: CASTRLGSNYGYTF
CDR3nt: TGTGCCAGCACCCGTCTAGGGTCTAACTATGGCTACACCTTC

d_gene: -
abundance: -
j_gene: TRBJ2-1
v_gene: TRBV29-1
CDR3aa: CSVEWFLEQFF
CDR3nt: TGCAGCGTTGAGTGGTTTTTAGAGCAGTTCTTC

d_gene: -
abundance: -
j_gene: TRBJ2-7
v_gene: TRBV4-2
CDR3aa: CASSQDRNPSEQYF
CDR3nt: TGTGCCAGCAGCCAAGATCGAAACCCTTCCGAGCAGTACTTC

d_gene: -
abundance: few
j_gene: TRBJ2-7
v_gene: TRBV28
CDR3aa: CAAYSRQTAEQYF
CDR3nt: TGTGCCGCTTATTCCCGGCAGACTGCCGAGCAGTACTTC

d_gene: -
abundance: -
j_gene: TRBJ1-6
v_gene: TRBV20-1
CDR3aa: CSARVAGRANSPLHF
CDR3nt: TGCAGTGCTAGAGTCGCGGGCAGGGCAAATTCACCCCTCCACTTT

d_gene: TRBD2
abundance: -
j_gene: TRBJ2-5
v_gene: TRBV6-6
CDR3aa: CASSSSGGGETQYF
CDR3nt: TGTGCCAGCAGTTCTAGCGGGGGGGGCGAGACCCAGTACTTC

d_gene: TRBD1
abundance: few
j_gene: TRBJ1-2
v_gene: TRBV20-1
CDR3aa: CSARETGGNYGYTF
CDR3nt: TGCAGTGCTCGAGAGACAGGGGGAAACTATGGCTACACCTTC

d_gene: -
abundance: few
j_gene: TRBJ1-1
v_gene: TRBV6-2/TRBV6-3
CDR3aa: CASSQGFPEAFF
CDR3nt: TGTGCCAGCAGCCAGGGATTCCCCGAAGCTTTCTTT

d_gene: -
abundance: few
j_gene: TRBJ2-5
v_gene: TRBV20-1
CDR3aa: CSSGIGETQYF
CDR3nt: TGCAGCTCAGGGATCGGGGAGACCCAGTACTTC

d_gene: TRBD1
abundance: many
j_gene: TRBJ2-7
v_gene: TRBV10-3
CDR3aa: CAIRPGTGGVEQYF
CDR3nt: TGTGCCATCAGACCCGGGACAGGGGGCGTCGAGCAGTACTTC

d_gene: -
abundance: many
j_gene: TRBJ2-3
v_gene: TRBV29-1
CDR3aa: CSGGPSDTQYF
CDR3nt: TGCAGCGGTGGACCTTCGGATACGCAGTATTTT

d_gene: TRBD1
abundance: few
j_gene: TRBJ1-6
v_gene: TRBV4-1
CDR3aa: CASSQGQGGAGSPLHF
CDR3nt: TGCGCCAGCAGCCAAGGGCAAGGGGGCGCAGGTTCACCCCTCCACTTT

d_gene: -
abundance: many
j_gene: TRBJ1-1
v_gene: TRBV4-3
CDR3aa: CASSQAAGDLTEAFF
CDR3nt: TGCGCCAGCAGCCAAGCAGCGGGCGACCTCACTGAAGCTTTCTTT

d_gene: -
abundance: few
j_gene: TRBJ2-5
v_gene: TRBV6-5
CDR3aa: CASSTRETQYF
CDR3nt: TGTGCCAGCAGTACGAGAGAGACCCAGTACTTC

d_gene: -
abundance: few
j_gene: TRBJ1-2
v_gene: TRBV3-1
CDR3aa: CASSQGEYGYTF
CDR3nt: TGTGCCAGCAGCCAGGGAGAGTATGGCTACACCTTC

d_gene: -
abundance: -
j_gene: TRBJ2-5
v_gene: TRBV2
CDR3aa: CASSETGYQETQYF
CDR3nt: TGTGCCAGCAGTGAAACAGGGTACCAAGAGACCCAGTACTTC

d_gene: -
abundance: many
j_gene: TRBJ1-6
v_gene: TRBV12-2
CDR3aa: CASRFPPYPGLRGSNNSPLHF
CDR3nt: TGTGCAAGTCGCTTCCCCCCATACCCGGGACTTAGGGGAAGCAATAATTCACCCCTCCACTTT

d_gene: -
abundance: -
j_gene: TRBJ2-3
v_gene: TRBV20-1
CDR3aa: CSARVGTSTTDTQYF
CDR3nt: TGCAGTGCTAGAGTTGGGACTTCCACCACAGATACGCAGTATTTT

d_gene: TRBD2
abundance: -
j_gene: TRBJ2-1
v_gene: TRBV3-1
CDR3aa: CASSPYSGGDHEQFF
CDR3nt: TGTGCCAGCAGCCCTTATAGCGGGGGAGATCATGAGCAGTTCTTC

d_gene: -
abundance: many
j_gene: TRBJ2-1
v_gene: TRBV7-2
CDR3aa: CASSLEPLRRGPYNEQFF
CDR3nt: TGTGCCAGCAGCTTAGAGCCCCTCCGGCGGGGGCCGTACAATGAGCAGTTCTTC

d_gene: -
abundance: many
j_gene: TRBJ1-1
v_gene: TRBV7-2
CDR3aa: CATCSQGNTEAFF
CDR3nt: TGTGCCACCTGTTCACAGGGTAACACTGAAGCTTTCTTT

d_gene: -
abundance: many
j_gene: TRBJ2-1
v_gene: TRBV12-3/TRBV12-4
CDR3aa: CASSQSVISVKSPSEQFF
CDR3nt: TGTGCCAGCAGTCAGTCCGTAATATCTGTAAAAAGTCCTAGTGAGCAGTTCTTC

d_gene: TRBD2
abundance: few
j_gene: TRBJ2-3
v_gene: TRBV20-1
CDR3aa: CSAPTSGGKDTQYF
CDR3nt: TGCAGTGCTCCGACTAGCGGGGGAAAAGATACGCAGTATTTT

d_gene: -
abundance: many
j_gene: TRBJ1-1
v_gene: TRBV5-4
CDR3aa: CASSLPGLTASQTEAFF
CDR3nt: TGTGCCAGCAGCTTACCGGGACTAACAGCTTCCCAGACTGAAGCTTTCTTT

d_gene: -
abundance: many
j_gene: TRBJ2-3
v_gene: TRBV29-1
CDR3aa: CSVEVQRSTDTQYF
CDR3nt: TGCAGCGTTGAGGTCCAGCGGAGCACAGATACGCAGTATTTT

d_gene: TRBD2
abundance: -
j_gene: TRBJ2-5
v_gene: TRBV6-5
CDR3aa: CASSYSGGAGETQYF
CDR3nt: TGTGCCAGCAGTTACAGCGGGGGGGCCGGTGAGACCCAGTACTTC

d_gene: -
abundance: many
j_gene: TRBJ2-1
v_gene: TRBV7-6
CDR3aa: CASSSPSYNEQFF
CDR3nt: TGTGCCAGCAGCTCCCCCTCCTACAATGAGCAGTTCTTC

d_gene: -
abundance: many
j_gene: TRBJ1-5
v_gene: TRBV11-2
CDR3aa: CASSSQDNQPQHF
CDR3nt: TGTGCCAGCAGCTCACAGGATAATCAGCCCCAGCATTTT